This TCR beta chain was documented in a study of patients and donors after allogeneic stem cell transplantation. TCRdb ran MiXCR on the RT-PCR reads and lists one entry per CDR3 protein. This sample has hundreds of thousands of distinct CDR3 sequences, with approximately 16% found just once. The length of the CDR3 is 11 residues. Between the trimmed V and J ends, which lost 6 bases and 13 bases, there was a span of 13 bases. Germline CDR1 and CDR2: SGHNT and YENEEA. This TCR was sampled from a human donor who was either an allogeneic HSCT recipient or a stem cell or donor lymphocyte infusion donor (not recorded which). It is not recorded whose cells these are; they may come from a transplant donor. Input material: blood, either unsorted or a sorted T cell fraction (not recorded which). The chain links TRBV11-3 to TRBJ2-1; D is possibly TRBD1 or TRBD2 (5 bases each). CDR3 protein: CASSTGTRQFF. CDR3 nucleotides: TGTGCCAGCAGTACTGGGACCAGACAGTTCTTC. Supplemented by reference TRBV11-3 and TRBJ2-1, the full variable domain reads EAGVVQSPRYKIIEKKQPVAFWCNPISGHNTLYWYLQNLGQGPELLIRYENEEAVDDSQLPKDRFSAERLKGVDSTLKIQPAELGDSAVYLCASSTGTRQFFGPGTRLTVL.